This T cell receptor (beta chain) was captured in a study of T cell repertoires in cytomegalovirus infection (dated 2019 in TCRdb). Turning to the overall study: Recently identified HLA-C-restricted CMV epitopes, whose presentation resists viral immunomodulation, were targeted by peptide stimulations together with well-studied HLA-B-restricted epitopes. Because public TCR beta signatures pointed to carriage of CMV infection together with the matching HLA type, the HLA type of each donor mattered for the analysis. The investigation overall reported the following: In both this cohort and an independent cohort of approximately 350 donors, the cumulative frequency of public TCR beta family members distinguished carriers of CMV infection plus the relevant HLA type. In the ex vivo response, HLA-C-restricted CMV-specific TCR beta clonotypes were dominant, and in two of eight donors the single most frequent clonotype came from this HLA-C-restricted group.

A word on this clonotype: Its antigen is not yet known. There are no base qualities to consult, and no much larger clone falls within one base.

Instrument on record: Illumina HiSeq 1500. Starting from the raw public reads, TCRdb applied fastp trimming at Q25, assembled clones with MiXCR and retained in-frame beta chains. Each entry merges the rows of one CDR3 protein and shows their most common DNA and genes. The sample includes roughly 570,000 distinct CDR3 sequences, with approximately 40% observed a single time. The ten largest account for 48% of the sample. The sample's treatment or condition label, in plain terms: in vitro stimulation with specific CMV peptide epitopes to enrich CMV-specific T cells. The germline V gene (reference sequence) specifies DFQATT as CDR1 and SNEGSKA as CDR2. The CDR3 spans 14 residues, from the cysteine through the phenylalanine. The DNA shown is the 42-base CDR3, in frame from base 1. V and J lose 3 bases and 2 bases, and a span of 12 bases separates them.

Material: cultured PBMCs, obtained from culture after CMV antigen stimulation. The receptor comes from a human donor in good health (CMV status not recorded). Some clones in this sample may be carry-over from other donors' samples. The chain is encoded by TRBV20-1 joined to TRBJ2-3; a tentative D match to TRBD1 spans 5 bases. The DNA sequence follows: TGCAGTGCTAGCAGGGCCACCCTCACAGATACGCAGTATTTT. It translates as CSASRATLTDTQYF.